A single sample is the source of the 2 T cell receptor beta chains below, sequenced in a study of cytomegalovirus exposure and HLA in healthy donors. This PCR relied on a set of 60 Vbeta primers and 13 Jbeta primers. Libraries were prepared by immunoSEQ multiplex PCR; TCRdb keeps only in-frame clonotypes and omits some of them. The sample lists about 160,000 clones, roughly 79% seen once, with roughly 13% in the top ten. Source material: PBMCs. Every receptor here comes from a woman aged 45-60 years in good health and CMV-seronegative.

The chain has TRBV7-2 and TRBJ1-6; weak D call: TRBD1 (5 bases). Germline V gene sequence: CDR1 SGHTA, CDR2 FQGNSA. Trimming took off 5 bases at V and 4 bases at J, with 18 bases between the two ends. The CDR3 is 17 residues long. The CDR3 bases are TGTGCCAGCAGCGTGGGACTCGGAGTAGGGTATAATTCACCCCTCCACTTT. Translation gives CASSVGLGVGYNSPLHF.

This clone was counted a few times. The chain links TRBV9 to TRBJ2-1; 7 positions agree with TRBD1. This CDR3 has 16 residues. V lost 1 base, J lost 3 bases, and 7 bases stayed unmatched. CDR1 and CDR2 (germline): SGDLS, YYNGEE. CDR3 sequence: CASSVKGDSNYNEQFF. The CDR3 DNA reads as TGTGCCAGCAGCGTAAAGGGGGACAGTAACTACAATGAGCAGTTCTTC.